Shown below are 20 T cell receptor beta chains from a single sample sequenced in a study of blood T cell repertoires in COVID-19. Profiled with immunoSEQ multiplex PCR; TCRdb holds only in-frame clones, not every one. The table records 20,000 to 30,000 clones, just over 90% of them present only once. Sequences were obtained from peripheral blood. These receptors originate from a man aged 70-80 years with active COVID-19.

The chain recombines TRBV18 with TRBJ1-4; unclear D gene. CDR1 is KGHSH and CDR2 is LQKENI in the germline V gene. Trimming took 4 bases from V and 5 from J, leaving 5 bases between them. The length of the CDR3 is 12 residues. The CDR3: CASSQQNEKLFF. Here the CDR3 DNA reads TGTGCCAGCTCACAACAGAATGAAAAACTGTTTTTT.

This sequence joins TRBV7-2 and TRBJ2-5, with D perhaps TRBD1 (5 bases). Germline V gene lookup returns CDR1 SGHTA and CDR2 FQGNSA. The CDR3 consists of 14 residues. Trimming took 3 bases from V and 5 from J, leaving 13 bases between them. The CDR3 protein is CASSFKGLGETQYF. The CDR3 coding sequence is TGTGCCAGCAGCTTTAAGGGGCTGGGGGAGACCCAGTACTTC. The entire variable domain, with the rest obtained from reference TRBV7-2 and TRBJ2-5, is as follows: GAGVSQSPSNKVTEKGKDVELRCDPISGHTALYWYRQSLGQGLEFLIYFQGNSAPDKSGLPSDRFSAERTGGSVSTLTIQRTQQEDSAVYLCASSFKGLGETQYFGPGTRLLVL.

This clone was seen a single time. This chain uses TRBV11-2 with TRBJ2-7, with 8 nucleotides matching TRBD2. Germline-derived CDR1 and CDR2 are SGHAT and FQNNGV. This CDR3 has 16 amino acids. V lost 1 base and J lost 4; bases outside the gene matches: 9. CDR3 sequence: CASSLASGSRGYEQYF. The CDR3 nucleotides are TGTGCCAGCAGCTTAGCCAGCGGGAGCAGAGGGTACGAGCAGTACTTC.

The gene calls are TRBV10-3 and TRBJ1-1; TRBD1 matches at 7 bases. Germline values: CDR1 ENHRY, CDR2 SYGVKD. This CDR3 has 14 residues. After removal of 2 bases from V and 4 bases from J, the junction contained 4 bases not matched to a gene. As DNA, the CDR3 is TGTGCCATCAGTGAGACGGGACAGAGCACTGAAGCTTTCTTT. It specifies CAISETGQSTEAFF.

V is TRBV7-2 and J is TRBJ2-7, with 10 nucleotides matching TRBD2. Germline CDR1 and CDR2: SGHTA and FQGNSA. The V and J ends lost 5 bases and 0 bases, in that order; junction bases with no gene match: 4. The CDR3 is made up of 15 amino acids. The CDR3 protein is CASSRSSGSSYEQYF. CDR3 nucleotide sequence: TGTGCCAGCAGCCGCTCTAGCGGGAGCTCCTACGAGCAGTACTTC.

This clone was detected only a few times. The gene calls are TRBV15 and TRBJ2-6, with D possibly TRBD2 on 5 matching bases. The germline CDR1 and CDR2 sequences are LNHNV and YYDKDF (reference sequence). The CDR3 has 17 residues. Deletions cut 3 bases from V and 2 bases from J, with 14 bases between. CDR3 bases: TGTGCCACCAGCAGGGCCCATAGCGAGGCTGGGGCCAACGTCCTGACTTTC. Its translation is CATSRAHSEAGANVLTF.

J is TRBJ1-5 and V is TRBV19, with 7 positions matching TRBD1. Germline V gene data show CDR1 as LNHDA and CDR2 as SQIVND (reference sequence). The CDR3 extends over 18 amino acids. The J segment lost 0 bases and the V segment lost 0 bases, leaving 8 bases of the junction unmatched. The CDR3 bases are TGTGCCAGTAGTATAGACAGGGGGAATCTATATAGCAATCAGCCCCAGCATTTT. Protein: CASSIDRGNLYSNQPQHF.

The chain carries TRBV27 and TRBJ2-2, with 10 positions matching TRBD2. From germline, CDR1 is MNHEY and CDR2 SMNVEV (reference sequence). J was trimmed by 4 bases and V by 7 bases; bases with no gene match: 18. The length of the CDR3 is 19 residues. CDR3 sequence: CASTLNRLAGVRSTGELFF. The CDR3 region has the DNA TGTGCCAGCACCCTGAATCGGCTAGCGGGAGTGAGGAGCACCGGGGAGCTGTTTTTT.

The sample holds one count of this clone. V is TRBV5-1 and J is TRBJ2-5; TRBD1 might be the D (5 bases). Germline CDR1 SGHRS, CDR2 YFSETQ. This CDR3 contains 15 residues. V was clipped by 4 bases and J by 1 base, with 14 bases between them. The CDR3 loop reads CASSPPWTTQETQYF. In DNA form, the CDR3 reads TGCGCCAGCAGCCCCCCCTGGACAACCCAAGAGACCCAGTACTTC.

V and J are TRBV18 and TRBJ2-2, with a possible D match to TRBD1 (6 bases). Trimming left V 4 bases short and J 2 bases short, with 8 bases between. The CDR3 has 14 residues. The germline V gene has CDR1 KGHSH and CDR2 LQKENI. This chain's CDR3 is CASSRTVNTGELFF. The CDR3 region has the DNA TGTGCCAGCTCACGGACAGTCAACACCGGGGAGCTGTTTTTT.

This chain joins TRBV27 and TRBJ2-2; no reliable D call. Germline CDR1 and CDR2: MNHEY and SMNVEV (reference sequence). V was shortened by 4 bases and J by 0 bases, with 3 bases between the two germline ends. The CDR3 has 13 amino acids. The CDR3 here is CASSSTNTGELFF. The CDR3 region has the DNA TGTGCCAGCAGTTCCACGAACACCGGGGAGCTGTTTTTT.

The chain couples TRBV10-2 to TRBJ2-1; no reliable D call. This CDR3 contains 13 residues. Germline loops: CDR1 WSHSY, CDR2 SAAADI. Between the trimmed V and J ends, which lost 10 bases and 0 bases, there was a span of 10 bases. The CDR3 DNA sequence: TGCGCCACCCTCCTAGACTCCTACAATGAGCAGTTCTTC. It translates to CATLLDSYNEQFF.

The gene calls are TRBV14 and TRBJ2-7, with TRBD2 matching 8 bases. After removal of 1 base from V and 2 bases from J, the junction contained 1 base not matched to a gene. Germline V gives CDR1 SGHDN, CDR2 FVKESK. The CDR3 totals 14 residues. CDR3 region: CASSQGLAPYEQYF. CDR3 DNA sequence: TGTGCCAGCAGCCAAGGACTAGCGCCCTACGAGCAGTACTTC. The variable domain in full, with the rest retrieved from reference TRBV14 and TRBJ2-7, is EAGVTQFPSHSVIEKGQTVTLRCDPISGHDNLYWYRRVMGKEIKFLLHFVKESKQDESGMPNNRFLAERTGGTYSTLKVQPAELEDSGVYFCASSQGLAPYEQYFGPGTRLTVT.

This clone was recorded a few times. The chain joins TRBV9 to TRBJ1-3; no clear D. The CDR3 extends over 14 amino acids. Trimming removed 2 bases from V and 2 bases from J, with 8 bases in between. Germline CDR1 and CDR2: SGDLS and YYNGEE. The CDR3 bases are TGTGCCAGCAGCGTCACGGTGGCTGGAAACACCATATATTTT. It encodes CASSVTVAGNTIYF.

V and J are TRBV21-1 and TRBJ1-4; TRBD1 is the table's D call, not checked against the DNA. TRBV21-1 is deemed a pseudogene. The CDR3 spans 16 residues. CDR3 sequence: CASGGRTAKTNEKLFF. In DNA, the CDR3 is TGTGCCAGCGGAGGACGGACAGCTAAAACTAATGAAAAACTGTTTTTT.

J is TRBJ2-5 and V is TRBV27; 8 bases map to TRBD2. Germline CDR1 and CDR2: MNHEY and SMNVEV (reference sequence). This CDR3 is built from 17 residues. V was pared by 4 bases and J by 7 bases, with 17 bases of the junction left unmatched. DNA of the CDR3: TGTGCCAGCAGTTACAACAAATTTGGGCTAGCGGGTTCGACCCAGTACTTC. This sequence encodes CASSYNKFGLAGSTQYF.

This chain uses TRBV25-1 with TRBJ2-1; 15 bases agree with TRBD2. Germline trimming cut 1 base from V and 5 bases from J; bases unmatched to any gene: 6. The CDR3 totals 18 residues. Germline-derived CDR1 and CDR2 are MGHDK and SYGVNS. This CDR3 is CASSESRTSGRAHNEQFF. The CDR3, as DNA: TGTGCCAGCAGTGAATCCCGGACTAGCGGGAGGGCCCACAATGAGCAGTTCTTC.

The chain is built from TRBV19 and TRBJ2-3, with 7 nucleotides matching TRBD2. Germline assignment: CDR1 LNHDA and CDR2 SQIVND (reference sequence). V trimming: 3 bases; J trimming: 0 bases; junction bases outside the gene matches: 3. This CDR3 has 15 amino acids. The CDR3 region is CASSIGGRSTDTQYF. The CDR3 region has the DNA TGTGCCAGTAGTATCGGGGGGAGGAGCACAGATACGCAGTATTTT.

The V call is TRBV5-6, the J call TRBJ2-7; maybe TRBD2 (5 bases). CDR3 length: 16 residues. From germline, CDR1 is SGHDT and CDR2 YYEEEE. The V and J ends lost 2 bases and 1 base respectively, with 16 bases between them. CDR3 bases: TGTGCCAGCAGCTTACCGGGCGGACTGACGTCCTACGAGCAGTACTTC. Protein: CASSLPGGLTSYEQYF.

This chain links TRBV9 with TRBJ2-3; tentative D call: TRBD1 (7 bases). Germline V gives CDR1 SGDLS, CDR2 YYNGEE. The CDR3 is 16 residues long. Trimming removed 1 base at V and 6 bases at J, with 18 bases between. The CDR3 reads CASSVRDWPGGDTQYF. As DNA, the CDR3 is TGTGCCAGCAGCGTACGGGACTGGCCAGGGGGGGATACGCAGTATTTT. The full variable domain, with the rest looked up from reference TRBV9 and TRBJ2-3, is DSGVTQTPKHLITATGQRVTLRCSPRSGDLSVYWYQQSLDQGLQFLIQYYNGEERAKGNILERFSAQQFPDLHSELNLSSLELGDSALYFCASSVRDWPGGDTQYFGPGTRLTVL.